This T cell receptor beta chain is drawn from a study of T cell responses to AZD1222 COVID-19 vaccine (TCRdb year 2021). About the full investigation: A total of about 230 trial participants underwent TCR sequencing, of whom around 200 received two doses of AZD1222 and roughly 25 received two doses of the MenACWY control vaccine. Trial participants were enrolled by age into 18-55, 56-69 and 70-plus year subgroups, with 148, 28 and 57 TCR-sequenced participants respectively.

The CDR3 regions of human TCRbeta chains were subjected to immunosequencing. Concerning the study's data processing: Repertoire TCRs were checked for matches against a reference library of SARS-CoV-2-specific TCRs that had been generated using the MIRA antigen-specificity platform. Breadth meant the fraction of unique TCRs that were SARS-CoV-2-associated, whereas depth meant the fraction of total T cells that were SARS-CoV-2-associated. Using the MIRA data, each spike-specific TCR was mapped to the spike region that the TCR reacts to and placed in a CD4 or CD8 class. Log10-transformed breadth and depth values were compared by one-way ANOVA with Sidak's multiple comparisons tests. As stored in TCRdb, this immuneACCESS dataset retains in-frame rearrangements with V and J assigned. A fraction of the clones does not appear; measured against another copy, unresolved V genes explain less than half of the discrepancy, and the remainder lacks a known reason. The V and J calls and clone size are taken from that table; D and trimming were inferred from the DNA. The sample table lists 40,000 to 55,000 clones, around 90% of them with a count of one. 1% to 1.3% of the sample is taken by the ten largest.

There are 14 amino acids in the CDR3, from cysteine to phenylalanine inclusive. This entry keeps only the CDR3 DNA: 42 bases, framed from base 1. Trimming removed 0 bases from V and 6 bases from J, leaving 10 bases between the germline ends. The germline V gene provides CDR1 SGHRS and CDR2 YFSETQ. Results the study describes overall, beyond this receptor: No day 14 peak-response samples were available, so repertoires were characterized only after the peak T cell response. Participants were mostly white British, with more females than males. The authors suggested clonal diversity may have been underestimated. Nearly half of unique spike-specific TCRs reportedly recognized epitopes outside regions mutated in the B.1.351 and B.1.1.7 variants. After two AZD1222 doses, spike-specific TCR breadth and depth were significantly higher than at day 0 and than in MenACWY recipients. The 56-69-year group was small, and its depth increase did not reach significance, likely because of low power. Conclusions about previously exposed vaccinees were limited because only six AZD1222 recipients were SARS-CoV-2 seropositive at baseline. The vaccine-associated CD4 TCRs covered the entire spike protein, and the dominant responses fell in regions 160-218 and 743-854.

As for this clone: Its antigen remains undetermined. No clone much larger than this one lies a single base away; base qualities are absent.

Explained via the paper, the time point label denotes: about 28 days (+/-7) after the second vaccine dose. AZD1222 recipients given second doses at about 4 weeks or at about 12 weeks were pooled, since spike-specific TCR depth and breadth were not found to differ between the two schedules. The vaccinee samples were drawn from two UK trials, COV001 and COV002, one of which was a single-blind randomized controlled phase 2/3 trial testing AZD1222 (ChAdOx1 nCoV-19) in healthy adults. For TCRbeta chain sequencing, PBMC samples were collected from trial participants at day 0 and at day 28 after the second dose.

This TCR was sampled from an adult who received the AZD1222 COVID-19 vaccine. The sequencing here drew on peripheral blood, taken 28 days after the second AZD1222 dose. The rearranged segments are TRBV5-1 and TRBJ1-5, with the D segment identity uncertain. Here the CDR3 is given as CASSLDGLSQPQHF. The DNA is as follows: TGCGCCAGCAGCTTGGATGGGTTGAGTCAGCCCCAGCATTTT.